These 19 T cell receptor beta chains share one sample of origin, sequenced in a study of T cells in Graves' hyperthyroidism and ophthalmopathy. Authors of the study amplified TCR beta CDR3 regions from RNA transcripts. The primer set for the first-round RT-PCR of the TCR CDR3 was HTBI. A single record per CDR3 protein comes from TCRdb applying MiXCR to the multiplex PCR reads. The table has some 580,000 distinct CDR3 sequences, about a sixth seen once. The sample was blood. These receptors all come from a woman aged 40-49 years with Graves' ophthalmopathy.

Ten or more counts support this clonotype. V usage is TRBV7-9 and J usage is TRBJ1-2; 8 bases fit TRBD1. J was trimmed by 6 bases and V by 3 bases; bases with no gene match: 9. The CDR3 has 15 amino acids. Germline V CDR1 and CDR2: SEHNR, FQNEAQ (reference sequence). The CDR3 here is CASSFLARGRDGYTF. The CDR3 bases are TGTGCCAGCAGCTTTCTGGCCAGGGGGCGCGATGGCTACACCTTC.

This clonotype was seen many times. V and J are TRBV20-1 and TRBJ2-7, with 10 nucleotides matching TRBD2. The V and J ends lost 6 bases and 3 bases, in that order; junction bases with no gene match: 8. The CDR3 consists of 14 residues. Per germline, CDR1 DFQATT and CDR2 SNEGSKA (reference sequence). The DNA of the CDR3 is TGCAGTGCCCCCATAGCGGGGGGAATCTACGAGCAGTACTTC. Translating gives CSAPIAGGIYEQYF.

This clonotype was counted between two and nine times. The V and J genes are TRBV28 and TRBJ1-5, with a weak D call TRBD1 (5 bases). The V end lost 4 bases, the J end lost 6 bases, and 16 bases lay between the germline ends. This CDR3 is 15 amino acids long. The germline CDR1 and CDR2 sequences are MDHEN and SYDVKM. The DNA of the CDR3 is TGTGCCAGCAGTTCGGCAGGGCTTGGGATTCAGCCCCAGCATTTT. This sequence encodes CASSSAGLGIQPQHF.

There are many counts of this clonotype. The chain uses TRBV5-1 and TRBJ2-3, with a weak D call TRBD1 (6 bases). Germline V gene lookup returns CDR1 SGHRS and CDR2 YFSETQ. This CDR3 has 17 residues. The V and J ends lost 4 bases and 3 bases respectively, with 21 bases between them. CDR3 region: CASSPEGYGRGTDTQYF. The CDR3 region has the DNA TGCGCCAGCAGCCCCGAGGGTTACGGCAGGGGAACAGATACGCAGTATTTT.

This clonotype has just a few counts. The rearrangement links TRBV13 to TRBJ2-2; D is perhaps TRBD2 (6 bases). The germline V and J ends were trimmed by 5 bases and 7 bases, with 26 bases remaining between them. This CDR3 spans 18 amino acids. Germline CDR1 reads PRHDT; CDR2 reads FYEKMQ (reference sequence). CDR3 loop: CASSPPRGSGVAYGELFF. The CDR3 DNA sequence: TGTGCCAGCAGCCCCCCCCGGGGTAGCGGAGTTGCCTACGGGGAGCTGTTTTTT.

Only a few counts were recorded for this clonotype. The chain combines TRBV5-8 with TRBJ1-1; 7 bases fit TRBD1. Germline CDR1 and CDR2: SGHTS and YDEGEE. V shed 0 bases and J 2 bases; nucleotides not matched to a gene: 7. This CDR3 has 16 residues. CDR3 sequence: CASSLDKGAVNTEAFF. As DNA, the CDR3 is TGTGCCAGCAGCTTGGATAAGGGGGCGGTAAACACTGAAGCTTTCTTT.

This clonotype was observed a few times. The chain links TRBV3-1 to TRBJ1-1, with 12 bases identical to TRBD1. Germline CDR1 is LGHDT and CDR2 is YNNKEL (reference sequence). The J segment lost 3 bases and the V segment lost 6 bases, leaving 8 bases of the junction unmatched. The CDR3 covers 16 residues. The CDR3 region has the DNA TGTGCCAGCAGTTATCGGGACAGGGGGCCTCACACTGAAGCTTTCTTT. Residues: CASSYRDRGPHTEAFF.

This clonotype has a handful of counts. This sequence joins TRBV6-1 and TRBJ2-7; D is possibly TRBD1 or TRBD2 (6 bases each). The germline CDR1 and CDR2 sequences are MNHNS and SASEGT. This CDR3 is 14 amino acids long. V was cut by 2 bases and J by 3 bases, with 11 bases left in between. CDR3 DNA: TGTGCCAGCAGTGAAAGACAGGACTACTACGAGCAGTACTTC. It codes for CASSERQDYYEQYF.

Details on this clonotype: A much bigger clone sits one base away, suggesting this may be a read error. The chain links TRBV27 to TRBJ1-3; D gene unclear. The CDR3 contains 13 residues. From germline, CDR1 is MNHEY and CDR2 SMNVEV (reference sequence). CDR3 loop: CASSLSPGNAIYF. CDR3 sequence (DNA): TGTGCCAGCAGTTTATCCCCTGGAAACGCCATATATTTT.

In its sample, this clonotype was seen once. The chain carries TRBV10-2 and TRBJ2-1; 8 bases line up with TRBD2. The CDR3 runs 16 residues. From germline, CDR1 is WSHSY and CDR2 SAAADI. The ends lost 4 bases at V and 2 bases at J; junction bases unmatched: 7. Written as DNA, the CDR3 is TGCGCCAGCAGTGCTCAAGCGGGAGTGACCTACAATGAGCAGTTCTTC. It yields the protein CASSAQAGVTYNEQFF.

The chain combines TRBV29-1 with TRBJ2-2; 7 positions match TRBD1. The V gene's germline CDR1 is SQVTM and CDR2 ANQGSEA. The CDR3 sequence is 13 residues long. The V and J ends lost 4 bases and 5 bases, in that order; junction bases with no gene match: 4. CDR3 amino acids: CSVAGGWTGELFF. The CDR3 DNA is TGCAGCGTTGCAGGGGGTTGGACCGGGGAGCTGTTTTTT.

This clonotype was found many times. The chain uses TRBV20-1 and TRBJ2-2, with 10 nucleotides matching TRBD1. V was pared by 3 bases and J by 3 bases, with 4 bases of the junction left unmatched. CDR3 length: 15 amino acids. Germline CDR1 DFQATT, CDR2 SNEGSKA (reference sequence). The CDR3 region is CSASAGTGDTGELFF. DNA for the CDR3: TGCAGTGCTAGCGCAGGGACAGGGGACACCGGGGAGCTGTTTTTT.

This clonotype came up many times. CDR3 in amino acids: CASSQGGAKNIQYF. The CDR3, as DNA: TGTGCCAGCAGCCAAGGAGGGGCCAAAAACATTCAGTACTTC. J is TRBJ2-4 and V is TRBV3-1, with D maybe TRBD2 (5 bases). This CDR3 region has 14 residues. The V and J ends lost 1 base and 1 base respectively, with 5 bases between them. Germline CDR1 LGHDT, CDR2 YNNKEL (reference sequence).

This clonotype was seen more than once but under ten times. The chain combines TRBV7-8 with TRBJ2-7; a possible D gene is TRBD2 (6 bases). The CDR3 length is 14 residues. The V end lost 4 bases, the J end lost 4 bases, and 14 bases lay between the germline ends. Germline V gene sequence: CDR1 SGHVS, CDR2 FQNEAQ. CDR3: CASSWRATAYEQYF. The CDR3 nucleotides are TGTGCCAGCAGCTGGAGGGCCACGGCGTACGAGCAGTACTTC.

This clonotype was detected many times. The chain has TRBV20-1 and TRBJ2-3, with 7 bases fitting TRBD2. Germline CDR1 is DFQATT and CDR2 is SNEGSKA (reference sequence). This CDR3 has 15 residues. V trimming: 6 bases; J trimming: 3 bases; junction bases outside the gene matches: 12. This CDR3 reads CSASSGADPTDTQYF. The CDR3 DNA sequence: TGCAGTGCGAGCAGCGGGGCCGACCCGACAGATACGCAGTATTTT.

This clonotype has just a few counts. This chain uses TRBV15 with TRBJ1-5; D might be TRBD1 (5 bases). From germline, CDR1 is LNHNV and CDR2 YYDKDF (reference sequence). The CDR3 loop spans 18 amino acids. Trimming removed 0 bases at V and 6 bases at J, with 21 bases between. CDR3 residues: CATSRERLFRGDAQPQHF. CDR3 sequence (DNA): TGTGCCACCAGCAGAGAGAGATTATTTAGGGGAGATGCTCAGCCCCAGCATTTT.

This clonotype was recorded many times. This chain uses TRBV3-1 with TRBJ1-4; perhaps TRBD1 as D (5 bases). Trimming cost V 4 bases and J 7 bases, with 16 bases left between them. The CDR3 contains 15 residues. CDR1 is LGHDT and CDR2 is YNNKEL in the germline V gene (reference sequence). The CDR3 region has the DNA TGTGCCAGCAGCCCGTCTCTCGGGGGAGTTGAAAAACTGTTTTTT. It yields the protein CASSPSLGGVEKLFF.

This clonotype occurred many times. The CDR3 loop reads CSARERDGYGYTF. The CDR3 DNA reads as TGCAGTGCTAGAGAGAGGGACGGCTATGGCTACACCTTC. The chain employs TRBV20-1 and TRBJ1-2; maybe TRBD1 (5 bases). The germline V gene has CDR1 DFQATT and CDR2 SNEGSKA (reference sequence). The CDR3 spans 13 residues. Trimming pared 0 bases from V and 4 bases from J, leaving 9 bases between.

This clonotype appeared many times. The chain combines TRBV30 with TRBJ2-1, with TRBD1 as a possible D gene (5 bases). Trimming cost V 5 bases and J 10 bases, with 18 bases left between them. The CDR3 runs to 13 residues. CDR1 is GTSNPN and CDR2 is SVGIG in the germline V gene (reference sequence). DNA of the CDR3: TGTGCCTGGGGGGCGTACTCCGCCGGGGAGCAGTTCTTC. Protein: CAWGAYSAGEQFF.